What follows are 18 T cell receptor beta chains derived from one specimen sequenced in a study of blood T cells in healthy people across ages. Primers used in a second PCR of roughly 7 to 12 cycles were a sample-barcoded 5' primer and a J-beta primer mix. TCRdb processed the 5' RACE reads anew with MiXCR; each CDR3 protein has one entry. The table has 1.5 million to 2 million distinct CDR3 sequences, approximately 28% seen once. Sequencing was performed on blood. These receptors were collected from a woman in her 30s in good health.

The V and J genes are TRBV18 and TRBJ2-1, with TRBD2 matching over 11 bases. This CDR3 comprises 15 residues. V was pared by 3 bases and J by 7 bases, with 5 bases of the junction left unmatched. Germline values: CDR1 KGHSH, CDR2 LQKENI. CDR3 residues: CASSPLAGGANEQFF. The CDR3 DNA reads as TGTGCCAGCTCACCCCTAGCGGGGGGTGCGAATGAGCAGTTCTTC. Variable domain in full (rest from reference TRBV18 and TRBJ2-1): NAGVMQNPRHLVRRRGQEARLRCSPMKGHSHVYWYRQLPEEGLKFMVYLQKENIIDESGMPKERFSAEFPKEGPSILRIQQVVRGDSAAYFCASSPLAGGANEQFFGPGTRLTVL.

This clonotype came up once. This sequence joins TRBV7-9 and TRBJ2-1; 9 bases align to TRBD1. The CDR3 has 14 residues. CDR1 and CDR2 (germline): SEHNR, FQNEAQ (reference sequence). V lost 5 bases and J lost 10; bases outside the gene matches: 9. The CDR3 sequence is CASSPLQGAREQFF. In DNA, the CDR3 is TGTGCCAGCAGCCCTCTACAGGGGGCGAGAGAGCAGTTCTTC.

The chain couples TRBV12-3 or TRBV12-4 to TRBJ2-3; D is unclear. Trimming took 6 bases from V and 4 from J, leaving 8 bases between them. This CDR3 contains 12 residues. The CDR3 region is CASRARADTQYF. CDR3 DNA sequence: TGTGCCAGCAGAGCGAGAGCAGATACGCAGTATTTT.

The chain combines TRBV18 with TRBJ1-2, with 7 bases lining up with TRBD1. Germline CDR1 and CDR2: KGHSH and LQKENI. The CDR3 contains 13 residues. V lost 2 bases to trimming and J lost 11 bases; unmatched junction nucleotides: 8. CDR3 DNA: TGTGCCAGCTCACCAGGGACAGACGTGTGGTACACCTTC. Residues: CASSPGTDVWYTF.

This clonotype was counted between two and nine times. Just one base apart from a much larger clone, this may be a read error. The chain is built from TRBV29-1 and TRBJ2-5; D may be TRBD1 or TRBD2 (6 bases each). Deletions cut 4 bases from V and 11 bases from J, with 20 bases between. Germline V lookup: CDR1 SQVTM, CDR2 ANQGSEA. CDR3 size: 13 residues. The CDR3 is CSVAYVGGNEQYF. The CDR3 coding sequence is TGCAGCGTTGCTTACGTGGGGGGCAATGAGCAGTACTTC.

This clonotype was detected a few times. The chain carries TRBV4-1 and TRBJ2-7; D is undetermined. The CDR3 runs to 15 residues. Trimming stripped 5 bases from V and 1 base from J, with 15 bases between. CDR1 is MGHRA and CDR2 is YSYEKL in the germline V gene. The CDR3 region is CASSETLAPSYEQYF. For the CDR3, the DNA is TGCGCCAGCAGCGAAACCTTGGCCCCTTCCTACGAGCAGTACTTC.

This chain links TRBV20-1 with TRBJ2-7; D perhaps matches TRBD1 (6 bases). The length of the CDR3 is 14 residues. The V and J ends lost 5 bases and 7 bases respectively, with 21 bases between them. The germline gives CDR1 DFQATT, CDR2 SNEGSKA (reference sequence). As DNA, the CDR3 is TGCAGTGCTTCCGCCGGCTGGACAGCGAAGGAGCAGTACTTC. Translation: CSASAGWTAKEQYF.

The V and J genes are TRBV5-1 and TRBJ2-5; D not certain. The CDR3 loop spans 13 amino acids. Germline values: CDR1 SGHRS, CDR2 YFSETQ. Between the trimmed V and J ends, which lost 5 bases and 4 bases, there was a span of 12 bases. CDR3 sequence reads: CASRIGSRETQYF. Here the CDR3 DNA reads TGCGCCAGCAGAATAGGGTCGCGAGAGACCCAGTACTTC.

The genes are TRBV12-3 or TRBV12-4 and TRBJ2-3; TRBD1 is a possible D gene (6 bases). This CDR3 spans 13 amino acids. V dropped 6 bases and J dropped 6 bases, with 13 bases sitting between them. The CDR3 DNA sequence: TGTGCCAGCAGCAGAACAGGGAAGGATACGCAGTATTTT. Protein sequence: CASSRTGKDTQYF.

V and J are TRBV29-1 and TRBJ2-1; possibly TRBD1 for D (7 bases). With the DNA end fitting TRBJ2-7 better, the J assignment may be wrong. The CDR3 spans 16 residues. Germline V lookup: CDR1 SQVTM, CDR2 ANQGSEA. Here the CDR3 reads CSASLGGQTLYNEQYF. For the CDR3, the DNA is TGCAGCGCATCCTTGGGGGGACAGACATTATACAATGAGCAGTACTTC.

At least ten counts were recorded for this clonotype. The chain employs TRBV6-5 and TRBJ2-7; 8 nucleotides line up with TRBD1. V lost 0 bases, J lost 5 bases, and 3 bases stayed unmatched. The CDR3 spans 14 residues. Germline V gives CDR1 MNHEY, CDR2 SVGAGI. Here the CDR3 reads CASSYSDREDEQYF. The CDR3 DNA reads TGTGCCAGCAGTTACTCGGACAGGGAGGACGAGCAGTACTTC.

The chain links TRBV9 to TRBJ2-3; TRBD1 matches 9 bases. CDR1 and CDR2 from the germline V gene are SGDLS and YYNGEE. The CDR3 has 12 residues. After removal of 2 bases from V and 14 bases from J, the junction contained 6 bases not matched to a gene. CDR3 protein: CASSVGDRVLYF. For the CDR3, the DNA is TGTGCCAGCAGCGTGGGGGACAGGGTTTTGTATTTT.

This clonotype was counted at least ten times. This chain joins TRBV7-2 and TRBJ2-7; 7 bases map to TRBD1. J was trimmed by 6 bases and V by 4 bases; bases with no gene match: 18. Germline V CDR1 and CDR2: SGHTA, FQGNSA. This CDR3 is built from 17 residues. The CDR3 DNA is TGTGCCAGCAGCTATCTGGGTAAGGGGGCGCGATCTTCCGAGCAGTACTTC. Residues: CASSYLGKGARSSEQYF.

This chain joins TRBV4-1 and TRBJ1-1; unclear D gene. The V end lost 1 base, the J end lost 2 bases, and 14 bases lay between the germline ends. The CDR3 is 16 residues long. Germline V lookup: CDR1 MGHRA, CDR2 YSYEKL. CDR3 region: CASSQASGWGNTEAFF. CDR3 coding DNA: TGCGCCAGCAGCCAAGCTAGTGGGTGGGGTAACACTGAAGCTTTCTTT.

The chain has TRBV2 and TRBJ1-2, with TRBD1 identical over 8 bases. Trimming removed 4 bases from V and 6 bases from J; junction bases left unmatched: 4. CDR1 and CDR2 (germline): SNHLY, FYNNEI. The CDR3 totals 13 residues. CDR3 sequence: CASSGQGRNGYTF. The CDR3 DNA sequence: TGTGCCAGCAGTGGACAGGGGCGGAATGGCTACACCTTC. The whole variable domain, filled in from reference TRBV2 and TRBJ1-2, reads EPEVTQTPSHQVTQMGQEVILRCVPISNHLYFYWYRQILGQKVEFLVSFYNNEISEKSEIFDDQFSVERPDGSNFTLKIRSTKLEDSAMYFCASSGQGRNGYTFGSGTRLTVV.

On this clonotype itself: A much more abundant neighbour one base away suggests this may be a read error. The chain combines TRBV30 with TRBJ2-5; tentatively, D is TRBD1 or TRBD2 (5 bases each). In germline, CDR1 is GTSNPN, CDR2 SVGIG (reference sequence). V lost 3 bases, J lost 13 bases, and 18 bases lay in between. The CDR3 spans 12 residues. CDR3 sequence reads: CAWSATRDERYF. The CDR3 nucleotides are TGTGCCTGGAGCGCAACCAGGGACGAGCGGTACTTC.

In regard to this clonotype: This clone may be a read error of a much larger clone one base away. This chain links TRBV20-1 with TRBJ1-2; D is unclear. This CDR3 comprises 13 residues. The germline V and J ends were trimmed by 6 bases and 6 bases, with 17 bases remaining between them. Germline V gene sequence: CDR1 DFQATT, CDR2 SNEGSKA (reference sequence). For the CDR3, the DNA is TGCAGTGCCCTAAAGCCCAGGAGTGATGGCTACACCTTC. This translates into CSALKPRSDGYTF.

Regarding this clonotype: Sequence at one end of the junction differs from germline and may be a read error. CDR3: CTSSTRQGANYGYTF. Here the CDR3 DNA reads TGTACCAGCAGTACGAGACAGGGGGCGAACTATGGCTACACCTTC. This rearrangement joins TRBV12-3 or TRBV12-4 to TRBJ1-2, with 10 bases aligning to TRBD1. The CDR3 runs to 15 residues.